A single sample is the source of the 19 T cell receptor beta chains below, sequenced in a study of blood T cell repertoires in COVID-19. Clones were sequenced by immunoSEQ multiplex PCR, and TCRdb holds only the in-frame ones, with some missing. The sample contains about 49,000 clones, around 86% of which appear only once. The sequencing sample was made of peripheral blood. These receptor sequences come from a woman at least 80 years old with COVID-19, enrolled during active disease.

The gene calls are TRBV5-1 and TRBJ1-1, with D hard to call. CDR1 is SGHRS, CDR2 YFSETQ, per germline. V lost 3 bases, J lost 6 bases, and 15 bases lay in between. The CDR3 runs 14 residues. This CDR3 is CASSSDGSLSEAFF. In DNA form, the CDR3 reads TGCGCCAGCAGCTCAGACGGGTCACTTTCTGAAGCTTTCTTT.

The CDR3 nucleotides read TGTGCCAGCAGCTTTTACGGCGGGAGGGCCCAAGAGACCCAGTACTTC. Translation: CASSFYGGRAQETQYF. J is TRBJ2-5 and V is TRBV7-9; 9 bases line up with TRBD2. The V gene end was trimmed by 3 bases and the J gene end by 1 base; junction bases not matched to a gene: 6. The length of the CDR3 is 16 residues. Germline assignment: CDR1 SEHNR and CDR2 FQNEAQ (reference sequence).

The chain joins TRBV10-3 to TRBJ1-1; TRBD1 agrees at 10 bases. Germline CDR1 and CDR2: ENHRY and SYGVKD. The trim removed 4 bases at V and 5 bases at J, leaving 7 bases unmatched. The CDR3 sequence is 15 residues long. The DNA for the CDR3 is TGTGCCATCAGTGCCCCGGACAGGGGGTTGACTGAAGCTTTCTTT. As protein: CAISAPDRGLTEAFF.

The V and J genes are TRBV29-1 and TRBJ2-2; 7 bases line up with TRBD1. Germline CDR1 is SQVTM and CDR2 is ANQGSEA. The CDR3 has 14 amino acids. V trimming: 6 bases; J trimming: 6 bases; junction bases outside the gene matches: 10. The CDR3 DNA sequence: TGCAGCGTCCGCCGGGACAGAAACGCCGGGGAGCTGTTTTTT. Amino acid sequence: CSVRRDRNAGELFF.

This rearrangement joins TRBV6-5 to TRBJ2-7, with 7 bases lining up with TRBD1. Germline lookup yields CDR1 MNHEY and CDR2 SVGAGI. The CDR3 contains 12 residues. The junction had 6 bases not matched to a gene; V was cut back by 11 bases and J by 2 bases. In nucleotides, the CDR3 is TGTGCCGGGTCGGGACAGACCTACGAGCAGTACTTC. Its translation is CAGSGQTYEQYF.

This clone has a handful of counts. The chain joins TRBV19 to TRBJ1-6, with D perhaps TRBD1 (6 bases). CDR1 and CDR2 (germline): LNHDA, SQIVND (reference sequence). Between the trimmed V and J ends, which lost 7 bases and 3 bases, there was a span of 10 bases. The CDR3 sequence is 14 residues long. The CDR3 DNA reads TGTGCCAGTACCTCGGACAGCTATAATTCACCCCTCCACTTT. Translation: CASTSDSYNSPLHF.

The chain is built from TRBV10-3 and TRBJ2-3; D may be TRBD2 (7 bases). Trimming took off 3 bases at V and 5 bases at J, with 15 bases between the two ends. The CDR3 has 15 residues. CDR1 and CDR2 (germline): ENHRY, SYGVKD. CDR3 region: CAISDPLGGLDTQYF. CDR3 DNA sequence: TGTGCCATCAGTGACCCACTCGGGGGGCTAGATACGCAGTATTTT.

V and J are TRBV27 and TRBJ2-1; 7 bases agree with TRBD2. CDR1 and CDR2 from the germline V gene are MNHEY and SMNVEV (reference sequence). V was clipped by 5 bases and J by 0 bases; unmatched bases: 4. This CDR3 comprises 15 residues. DNA of the CDR3: TGTGCCAGCAGTCGCGGGAGCGGCTCCTACAATGAGCAGTTCTTC. It encodes CASSRGSGSYNEQFF.

This sequence joins TRBV27 and TRBJ2-5; TRBD2 agrees at 15 bases. The CDR3 is made up of 19 amino acids. Germline values: CDR1 MNHEY, CDR2 SMNVEV (reference sequence). J gave up 2 bases and V 3 bases, and 10 bases lay outside the gene matches. CDR3 region: CASSLAGTSGRSGQETQYF. The CDR3 region has the DNA TGTGCCAGCAGTTTGGCCGGGACTAGCGGGAGGTCTGGTCAAGAGACCCAGTACTTC.

The V gene is TRBV9, the J gene TRBJ1-3; D remains ambiguous. Deletions cut 0 bases from V and 2 bases from J, with 9 bases between. CDR1 SGDLS and CDR2 YYNGEE come from the germline V gene. This CDR3 comprises 15 residues. DNA for the CDR3: TGTGCCAGCAGCGTAGACGCGGATACTGGAAACACCATATATTTT. Amino acids: CASSVDADTGNTIYF.

The chain combines TRBV6-5 with TRBJ2-1, with 7 bases matching TRBD2. The CDR3 length is 15 residues. Germline values: CDR1 MNHEY, CDR2 SVGAGI. The ends lost 2 bases at V and 4 bases at J; junction bases unmatched: 5. This CDR3 is CASSYVASGYNEQFF. The CDR3, as DNA: TGTGCCAGCAGTTACGTCGCTAGCGGATACAATGAGCAGTTCTTC.

This clone was seen more than once but under ten times. The chain joins TRBV6-5 to TRBJ2-7; TRBD1 matches at 10 bases. The trim removed 8 bases at V and 0 bases at J, leaving 7 bases unmatched. CDR1 and CDR2 from the germline V gene are MNHEY and SVGAGI. The CDR3 spans 15 residues. Written as DNA, the CDR3 is TGTGCCAGCGGAGACAGGGGGCGGACCTCCTACGAGCAGTACTTC. It is translated as CASGDRGRTSYEQYF.

In its sample, this clone was seen a few times. The genes are TRBV14 and TRBJ2-3; 11 positions match TRBD2. V dropped 4 bases and J dropped 6; count of bases not matched to a gene: 6. This CDR3 region has 15 residues. In germline, CDR1 is SGHDN, CDR2 FVKESK. In DNA, the CDR3 is TGTGCCAGCAGCCTGTTAGCGGGAGGGCCGGATACGCAGTATTTT. Its protein is CASSLLAGGPDTQYF.

The chain links TRBV2 to TRBJ2-7, with 7 bases lining up with TRBD1. With 4 bases clipped from V and 2 bases from J, the junction kept 8 bases outside the gene matches. Germline assignment: CDR1 SNHLY and CDR2 FYNNEI. There are 15 residues in the CDR3. DNA for the CDR3: TGTGCCAGCAGTGTGGGACAGCTCAGGACCTACGAGCAGTACTTC. Its translation is CASSVGQLRTYEQYF.

The chain carries TRBV2 and TRBJ2-3; 12 nucleotides match TRBD2. The junction had 2 bases not matched to a gene; V was cut back by 7 bases and J by 0 bases. Germline V gene lookup returns CDR1 SNHLY and CDR2 FYNNEI. The CDR3 extends over 15 amino acids. CDR3 region: CASTGTSGSTDTQYF. The CDR3 coding sequence is TGTGCCAGCACCGGGACTAGCGGGAGCACAGATACGCAGTATTTT. The whole variable domain, remainder taken from reference TRBV2 and TRBJ2-3, is EPEVTQTPSHQVTQMGQEVILRCVPISNHLYFYWYRQILGQKVEFLVSFYNNEISEKSEIFDDQFSVERPDGSNFTLKIRSTKLEDSAMYFCASTGTSGSTDTQYFGPGTRLTVL.

This rearrangement joins TRBV4-1 to TRBJ2-7; the match to TRBD2 covers 13 bases. CDR3 length equals 17 residues. Germline assignment: CDR1 MGHRA and CDR2 YSYEKL. V shed 3 bases and J 2 bases; nucleotides not matched to a gene: 7. The CDR3 is CASSQSTTSGRAYEQYF. CDR3 sequence (DNA): TGCGCCAGCAGCCAGTCGACAACTAGCGGGAGGGCCTACGAGCAGTACTTC.

The chain couples TRBV5-1 to TRBJ2-6, with D possibly being TRBD2 (6 bases). CDR1 SGHRS and CDR2 YFSETQ come from the germline V gene. The germline V and J ends were trimmed by 2 bases and 0 bases, with 9 bases remaining between them. The CDR3 contains 16 residues. CDR3 coding DNA: TGCGCCAGCAGCTTAGAGGGAGGCTCTGGGGCCAACGTCCTGACTTTC. Protein: CASSLEGGSGANVLTF.

This clone has a handful of counts. The rearrangement links TRBV28 to TRBJ2-7; possible D gene TRBD2, 5 bases. The CDR3 runs 14 residues. Germline V gene data show CDR1 as MDHEN and CDR2 as SYDVKM. V lost 6 bases, J lost 0 bases, and 12 bases lay in between. The chain's CDR3 is CASRGATLSYEQYF. CDR3 nucleotide sequence: TGTGCCAGCAGGGGAGCTACACTCTCCTACGAGCAGTACTTC.

This clone was detected a few times. The chain couples TRBV5-1 to TRBJ2-7; 8 bases fit TRBD1. Losses at the gene ends were 3 bases for V and 5 bases for J; bases not matched to a gene: 7. The V gene's germline CDR1 is SGHRS and CDR2 YFSETQ. This CDR3 contains 14 residues. CDR3 DNA sequence: TGCGCCAGCAGCTCGGGGGACAGGAGCCACGAGCAGTACTTC. It yields the protein CASSSGDRSHEQYF.